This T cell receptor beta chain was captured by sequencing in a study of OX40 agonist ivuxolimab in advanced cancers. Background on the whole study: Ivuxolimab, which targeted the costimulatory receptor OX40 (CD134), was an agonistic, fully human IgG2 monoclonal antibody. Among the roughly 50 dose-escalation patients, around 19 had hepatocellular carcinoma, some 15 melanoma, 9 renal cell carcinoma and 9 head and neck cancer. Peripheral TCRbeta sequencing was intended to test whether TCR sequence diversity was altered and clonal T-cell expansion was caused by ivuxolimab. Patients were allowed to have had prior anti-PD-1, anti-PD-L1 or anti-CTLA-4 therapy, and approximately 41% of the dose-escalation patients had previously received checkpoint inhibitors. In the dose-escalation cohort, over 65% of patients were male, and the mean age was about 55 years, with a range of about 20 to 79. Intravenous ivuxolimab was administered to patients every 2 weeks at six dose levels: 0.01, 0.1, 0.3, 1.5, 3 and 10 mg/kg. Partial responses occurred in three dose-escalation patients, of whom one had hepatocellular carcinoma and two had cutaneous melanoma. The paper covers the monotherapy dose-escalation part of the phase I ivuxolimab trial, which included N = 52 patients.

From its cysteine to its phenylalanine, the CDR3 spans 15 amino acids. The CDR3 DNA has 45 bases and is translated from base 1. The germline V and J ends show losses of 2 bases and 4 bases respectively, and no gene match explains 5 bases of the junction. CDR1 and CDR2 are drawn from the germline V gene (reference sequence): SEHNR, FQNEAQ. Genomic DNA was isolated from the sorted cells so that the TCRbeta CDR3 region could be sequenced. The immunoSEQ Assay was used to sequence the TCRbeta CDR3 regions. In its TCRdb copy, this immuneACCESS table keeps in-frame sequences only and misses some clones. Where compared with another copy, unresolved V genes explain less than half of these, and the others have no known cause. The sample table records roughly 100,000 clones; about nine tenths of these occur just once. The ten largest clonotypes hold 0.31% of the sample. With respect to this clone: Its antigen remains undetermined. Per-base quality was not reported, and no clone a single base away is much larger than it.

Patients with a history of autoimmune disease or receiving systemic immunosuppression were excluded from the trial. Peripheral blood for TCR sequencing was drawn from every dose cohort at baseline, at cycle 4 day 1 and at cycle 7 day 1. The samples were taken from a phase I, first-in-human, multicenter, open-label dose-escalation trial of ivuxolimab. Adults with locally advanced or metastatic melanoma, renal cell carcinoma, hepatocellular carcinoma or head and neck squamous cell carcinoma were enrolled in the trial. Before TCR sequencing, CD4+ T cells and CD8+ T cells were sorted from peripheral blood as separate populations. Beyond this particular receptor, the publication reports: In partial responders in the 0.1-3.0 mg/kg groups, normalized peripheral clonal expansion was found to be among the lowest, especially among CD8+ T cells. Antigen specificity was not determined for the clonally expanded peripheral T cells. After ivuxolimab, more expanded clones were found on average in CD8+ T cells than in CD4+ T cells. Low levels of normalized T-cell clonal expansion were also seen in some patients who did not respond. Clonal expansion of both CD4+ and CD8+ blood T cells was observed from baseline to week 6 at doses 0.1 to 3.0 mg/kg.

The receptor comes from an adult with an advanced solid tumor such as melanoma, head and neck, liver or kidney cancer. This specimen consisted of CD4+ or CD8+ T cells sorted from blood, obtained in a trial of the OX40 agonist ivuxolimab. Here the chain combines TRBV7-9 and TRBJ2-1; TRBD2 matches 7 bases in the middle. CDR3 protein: CASSLRGGPYNEQFF. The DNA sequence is TGTGCCAGCAGCTTACGCGGGGGACCTTACAATGAGCAGTTCTTC.